The 29 T cell receptor beta chains in this list originate from one sample, sequenced in a study of T cells in women clearing cervical HPV infection. Some clones are missing from TCRdb's copy, which holds only in-frame ones; the method was immunoSEQ multiplex PCR. The listing contains 30,000 to 35,000 clones. The specimen was blood buffy coat. These receptors were taken from a woman between 18 and 69 years old with a cervical HPV16 infection that either progressed to CIN3+ or cleared (not recorded which).

Of note for this clone: The read halts 3 residues ahead of the CDR3 end, with the missing end drawn from the germline J gene. The chain uses TRBV11-3 and TRBJ2-4, with TRBD1 as a possible D gene (5 bases). Germline assignment: CDR1 SGHNT and CDR2 YENEEA. The CDR3 totals 12 residues. CDR3 DNA (partial): TGTGCCAGCAGATACCAGGGCTCGGGT. The encoded protein is CASRYQGSG. The whole CDR3 sequence reads CASRYQGSGQYF.

Comments on this clone: The missing CDR3 end, 3 residues past where the read stops, is filled in from the germline J gene. V is TRBV5-4 and J is TRBJ2-6, with TRBD1 as a possible D gene (6 bases). The ends were cut back, 4 bases at V and 1 base at J, with 12 bases in the middle. The CDR3 length is 16 residues. The V gene's germline CDR1 is SGHNT and CDR2 YYREEE (reference sequence). CDR3 DNA, as far as it was read: TGTGCCAGCAGCGAGGGACAATTTTCTGGGGCCAACGTC. This translates into CASSEGQFSGANV. The complete CDR3 protein is CASSEGQFSGANVLTF.

Notes on this clone: The read finishes 3 residues shy of the CDR3 end, and the germline J gene is used to complete it. V and J are TRBV7-2 and TRBJ1-2; 7 bases are a match to TRBD1. Germline trimming cut 4 bases from V and 4 bases from J; bases unmatched to any gene: 9. The CDR3 spans 15 residues. Germline lookup yields CDR1 SGHTA and CDR2 FQGNSA. CDR3: CASSSPQGQFYGYTF. The covered CDR3 bases are TGTGCCAGCAGCTCTCCCCAGGGACAGTTCTATGGC.

For this clone: The sequence runs out 3 residues before the end of the CDR3; the remainder is reconstructed from the germline J gene. J is TRBJ1-1 and V is TRBV20-1; D may be TRBD1 (6 bases). Germline V lookup: CDR1 DFQATT, CDR2 SNEGSKA (reference sequence). The CDR3 sequence is 13 residues long. Trimming took off 6 bases at V and 1 base at J, with 12 bases between the two ends. The part of the CDR3 DNA that was read is TGCAGTGCCCTCGGACAGTCGAACACTGAA. It codes for CSALGQSNTE. The CDR3, in full, reads CSALGQSNTEAFF.

Details on this clone: The read halts 3 residues ahead of the CDR3 end, with the missing end drawn from the germline J gene. The chain links TRBV2 to TRBJ1-2, with 9 positions matching TRBD1. The length of the CDR3 is 16 residues. In germline, CDR1 is SNHLY, CDR2 FYNNEI. The CDR3 bases that were read are TGTGCCAGCAGTGAGTCACAGGGGGCAGTCACAGATACC. This codes for CASSESQGAVTDT. The CDR3 as a whole reads CASSESQGAVTDTYTF.

Regarding this clone: The read terminates 3 residues before the CDR3 end, so the remaining end is supplied by the germline J gene. The chain uses TRBV7-2 and TRBJ1-2, with D perhaps matching TRBD1 (5 bases). The V and J ends lost 0 bases and 7 bases respectively, with 18 bases between them. CDR1 is SGHTA and CDR2 is FQGNSA in the germline V gene. The CDR3 contains 16 residues. Here the CDR3 reads CASSLALGRAGGGYTF. CDR3 DNA, as far as it was read: TGTGCCAGCAGCTTAGCGCTAGGCCGGGCGGGGGGTGGC.

Note on this clone: The missing CDR3 end, 3 residues past where the read stops, is filled in from the germline J gene. The gene calls are TRBV7-2 and TRBJ2-4; D uncertain. The CDR3 consists of 12 residues. Germline V CDR1 and CDR2: SGHTA, FQGNSA. The CDR3: CASSLSVPGQYF. CDR3 DNA, as far as it was read: TGTGCCAGCAGCTTGTCAGTCCCTGGT.

Details on this clone: The read halts 3 residues ahead of the CDR3 end, with the missing end drawn from the germline J gene. The chain joins TRBV5-6 to TRBJ1-1; TRBD1 agrees at 8 bases. The CDR3 totals 15 residues. Germline CDR1 is SGHDT and CDR2 is YYEEEE. The ends lost 1 base at V and 1 base at J; junction bases unmatched: 3. The covered CDR3 bases are TGTGCCAGCAGCTTGCCAGGGGGCGGGAACACTGAA. Translated: CASSLPGGGNTE. The whole CDR3 region reads CASSLPGGGNTEAFF.

As concerns this clone: Read coverage stops 3 residues before the CDR3 terminus; the germline J gene supplies the remainder. The genes are TRBV6-2 or TRBV6-3 and TRBJ1-2; possible D gene TRBD1, 5 bases. Looked up from germline, CDR1 is MNHEY and CDR2 is SVGEGT. Trimming took 6 bases from V and 5 from J, leaving 25 bases between them. The CDR3 is made up of 17 amino acids. The part of the CDR3 DNA that was read is TGTGCCAGCAGACAAGACCCCCGGCCGGGGGGGAGGTATGGC. Protein: CASRQDPRPGGRYG. The complete CDR3 protein is CASRQDPRPGGRYGYTF.

Regarding this clone: The sequenced fragment ends 3 residues before the CDR3 boundary, so the rest is inferred from the germline J gene. The rearrangement uses TRBV2 and TRBJ1-3, with a possible D match to TRBD1 (6 bases). The CDR3 has 15 amino acids. Trimming removed 5 bases at V and 3 bases at J, with 14 bases between. Germline-derived CDR1 and CDR2 are SNHLY and FYNNEI. The DNA read from the CDR3 is TGTGCCAGCAGTCCCGGGGGGCTTATTGGAAACACC. Translating gives CASSPGGLIGNT. In full, the CDR3 is CASSPGGLIGNTIYF.

About this clone: With the read ending 3 residues before the CDR3 end, the germline J gene is used to fill in that end. This chain uses TRBV5-1 with TRBJ2-1, with 8 bases matching TRBD2. Trimming at V came to 2 bases and at J to 0 bases, leaving 4 bases not matched to a gene. CDR1 and CDR2 (germline): SGHRS, YFSETQ. The CDR3 has 16 amino acids. Incomplete CDR3 DNA: TGCGCCAGCAGCTTAAGCGGGAGAAACTCCTACAATGAG. As protein: CASSLSGRNSYNE. The whole CDR3 sequence is CASSLSGRNSYNEQFF.

In the case of this clone: From the germline J gene comes the end of the CDR3, since the read stops 3 residues before it. The chain joins TRBV12-3 or TRBV12-4 to TRBJ2-1; possibly TRBD2 for D (6 bases). The CDR3 is 12 residues long. Trimming shortened V by 6 bases and J by 9 bases, and 12 bases separated the two germline ends. Incomplete CDR3 DNA: TGTGCCAGCAGCCAAGGGGAGGTTGAG. Protein: CASSQGEVE. The whole CDR3 region reads CASSQGEVEQFF.

Concerning this clone itself: Because the CDR3's place on the DNA is in doubt, the DNA is left out and the CDR3 is given as listed by TCRdb. The J gene is TRBJ1-1, the V gene TRBV19; TRBD1, as called in the table, went unchecked against the DNA. CDR1 and CDR2 (germline): LNHDA, SQIVND (reference sequence). The CDR3 extends over 12 residues, inclusive of both ends. CDR3 loop: CASTSAGRKAFF.

Note on this clone: The read finishes 3 residues shy of the CDR3 end, and the germline J gene is used to complete it. The rearrangement uses TRBV10-2 and TRBJ1-5, with 9 bases matching TRBD1. The CDR3 is 15 amino acids. From germline, CDR1 is WSHSY and CDR2 SAAADI. With 4 bases clipped from V and 5 bases from J, the junction kept 6 bases outside the gene matches. CDR3: CASSGLTGGDQPQHF. The covered CDR3 bases are TGCGCCAGCAGTGGCTTGACAGGGGGTGATCAGCCC.

Concerning this clone: Coverage ceases 3 residues before the CDR3 finishes, and the germline J gene fills in the end. The chain links TRBV7-3 to TRBJ1-6; TRBD1 matches 7 bases. CDR1 and CDR2 from the germline V gene are SGHTA and FQGTGA. Trimming cost V 5 bases and J 7 bases; bases outside gene matches: 8. This CDR3 contains 15 residues. The CDR3 bases that were read are TGTGCCAGCAGCCCGGGGGACAGATTAAATTCACCC. Amino acid sequence: CASSPGDRLNSP. The full CDR3 reads CASSPGDRLNSPLHF.

On this clone: The read ends 3 residues early relative to the CDR3; the germline J gene fills the gap. The V call is TRBV19, the J call TRBJ2-7, with D perhaps matching TRBD1 (7 bases). The length of the CDR3 is 16 residues. Germline assignment: CDR1 LNHDA and CDR2 SQIVND (reference sequence). Trimming removed 4 bases from V and 1 base from J, with 17 bases in between. The sequenced CDR3 bases are TGTGCCAGTAGTACTAAACGGGCGGGACAGTCCTACGAG. Translating it yields CASSTKRAGQSYE. The whole CDR3 sequence is CASSTKRAGQSYEQYF.

About this clone itself: The sequenced fragment ends 3 residues before the CDR3 boundary, so the rest is inferred from the germline J gene. This chain uses TRBV7-7 with TRBJ2-5; 13 nucleotides align to TRBD2. CDR3 length equals 16 residues. CDR1 and CDR2 from the germline V gene are SSHAT and FNYEAQ (reference sequence). Losses at the gene ends were 5 bases for V and 5 bases for J; bases not matched to a gene: 8. CDR3 in amino acids: CASSTGTSGMGETQYF. The DNA read from the CDR3 is TGTGCCAGCAGCACCGGGACTAGCGGGATGGGTGAGACC.

Worth noting for this clone: The read stops 3 residues short of the end of the CDR3; the missing end is completed from the germline J gene. The chain links TRBV12-3 or TRBV12-4 to TRBJ1-2, with TRBD1 as a possible D gene (5 bases). CDR3 length: 14 residues. V was clipped by 6 bases and J by 5 bases, with 16 bases between them. CDR3 bases read: TGTGCCAGCAGCCTAATGGGGGGAAGGTATGGC. Translated: CASSLMGGRYG. From start to end, the CDR3 is CASSLMGGRYGYTF.

Turning to this clone: The sequenced fragment ends 3 residues before the CDR3 boundary, so the rest is inferred from the germline J gene. The chain combines TRBV5-1 with TRBJ1-2; 8 nucleotides line up with TRBD1. Germline V gene data show CDR1 as SGHRS and CDR2 as YFSETQ. J was trimmed by 7 bases and V by 4 bases; bases with no gene match: 9. This CDR3 has 14 residues. The DNA read from the CDR3 is TGCGCCAGCAGCCCCGGACAGGGATTTGTTGGC. Translated, it gives CASSPGQGFVG. The entire CDR3 is CASSPGQGFVGYTF.

To note about this clone: The sequence runs out 3 residues before the end of the CDR3; the remainder is reconstructed from the germline J gene. The chain links TRBV7-9 to TRBJ1-1; TRBD1 matches at 7 bases. The V segment lost 5 bases and the J segment 5 bases; nucleotides outside the gene matches: 5. The CDR3 is made up of 13 amino acids. Germline V lookup: CDR1 SEHNR, CDR2 FQNEAQ (reference sequence). CDR3 DNA, as far as it was read: TGTGCCAGCAGCCGGTCACAGGGGACTGAA. This encodes CASSRSQGTE. The CDR3, in full, reads CASSRSQGTEAFF.

Of note for this clone: The read comes to an end 3 residues before the CDR3 does, leaving the germline J gene to fill in the end. The chain is built from TRBV7-6 and TRBJ2-7; 12 bases map to TRBD2. There are 14 residues in the CDR3. Trimming took 4 bases from V and 3 from J; bases not matched to a gene: 1. Per the germline V gene, CDR1 is SGHVS and CDR2 is FNYEAQ. The DNA read from the CDR3 is TGTGCCAGCAGCTCGGGACTAGCGGGCTACGAG. Translated: CASSSGLAGYE. The CDR3 reads in full as CASSSGLAGYEQYF.

The covered CDR3 bases are TGTGCCAGCAGTCGACTAGCGGGTTCCGGGGAGACC. Its translation is CASSRLAGSGET. The full CDR3 protein reads CASSRLAGSGETQYF. The rearrangement uses TRBV6-2 or TRBV6-3 and TRBJ2-5, with 10 bases aligning to TRBD2. The observed sequence ends 3 residues before the CDR3 terminus, with the missing tail filled in from the germline J gene. The germline V gene has CDR1 MNHEY and CDR2 SVGEGT. V lost 5 bases to trimming and J lost 5 bases; unmatched junction nucleotides: 8. The CDR3 extends over 15 amino acids.

Turning to this clone: From the germline J gene comes the end of the CDR3, since the read stops 3 residues before it. The rearrangement joins TRBV20-1 to TRBJ1-1; a possible D gene is TRBD1 (5 bases). This CDR3 comprises 14 residues. The V gene lost 0 bases and the J gene lost 1 base, with 9 bases spanning the gap. CDR1 is DFQATT, CDR2 SNEGSKA, per germline (reference sequence). Incomplete CDR3 DNA: TGCAGTGCTAGAGATTATGGACAGAACACTGAA. Residues: CSARDYGQNTE. The whole CDR3 region reads CSARDYGQNTEAFF.

Points on this clone: The DNA ends 3 residues before the CDR3 does, and the rest of the CDR3 is filled in from the germline J gene. The chain has TRBV20-1 and TRBJ2-2; possible D gene TRBD1, 6 bases. The V gene's germline CDR1 is DFQATT and CDR2 SNEGSKA (reference sequence). Trimming shortened V by 6 bases and J by 3 bases, and 20 bases separated the two germline ends. The CDR3 sequence is 16 residues long. CDR3 bases read: TGCAGTGCCACCCCTGATTGGGCAGGGGACACCGGGGAG. Translated, it gives CSATPDWAGDTGE. The whole CDR3 protein is CSATPDWAGDTGELFF.

Details on this clone: The CDR3 end lies 3 residues beyond the end of the read and is filled in from the germline J gene. The rearrangement links TRBV20-1 to TRBJ2-3, with D perhaps TRBD2 (6 bases). The V and J ends lost 2 bases and 4 bases respectively, with 13 bases between them. The CDR3 has 14 amino acids. CDR1 is DFQATT, CDR2 SNEGSKA, per germline (reference sequence). The CDR3 DNA, read in part, is TGCAGTGCTAGATCGCTAGCGAGGGCAGATACG. Its protein is CSARSLARADT. The CDR3 in full is CSARSLARADTQYF.

Points on this clone: Read data end 3 residues before the CDR3 end; the end is taken from the germline J gene. This chain links TRBV3-1 (or the pseudogene TRBV3-2) with TRBJ2-3, with 12 bases lining up with TRBD2. CDR1 is LGHDT and CDR2 is YNNKEL in the germline V gene (reference sequence). CDR3 length: 20 amino acids. Trimming took 4 bases from V and 6 from J; bases not matched to a gene: 20. The CDR3: CASSPNKRTSGVQNFDTQYF. CDR3 bases read: TGTGCCAGCAGCCCGAATAAACGGACTAGCGGGGTTCAAAACTTCGATACG.

Worth noting for this clone: With the read ending 3 residues before the CDR3 end, the germline J gene is used to fill in that end. The chain carries TRBV30 and TRBJ2-3, with unresolved D. Germline values: CDR1 GTSNPN, CDR2 SVGIG (reference sequence). The CDR3 spans 12 residues. CDR3 sequence reads: CASTGFQETQYF. The part of the CDR3 DNA that was read is TGTGCCTCCACGGGTTTCCAAGAGACG.

CDR3 residues: CASSLDRFYGQYF. The sequenced CDR3 bases are TGTGCCAGCAGCTTAGACAGGTTCTATGGT. V usage is TRBV7-9 and J usage is TRBJ2-4; TRBD1 might be the D (5 bases). From the germline J gene comes the end of the CDR3, since the read stops 3 residues before it. The CDR3 extends over 13 amino acids. Germline CDR1 and CDR2: SEHNR and FQNEAQ (reference sequence).

Of note for this clone: From the germline J gene comes the end of the CDR3, since the read stops 3 residues before it. This chain joins TRBV6-4 and TRBJ2-1, with D possibly being TRBD1 or TRBD2 (5 bases each). Looked up from germline, CDR1 is MRHNA and CDR2 is SNTAGT. The CDR3 sequence is 15 residues long. V was shortened by 6 bases and J by 4 bases, with 16 bases between the two germline ends. Partial CDR3 DNA: TGTGCCAGCAGAGAAGAGGGGTGGCCTTACAATGAG. It translates to CASREEGWPYNE. The full CDR3 is CASREEGWPYNEQFF.